The following is a T cell receptor beta chain sequence with its context. Trimming pared 1 base from V and 4 bases from J, leaving 11 bases between. Germline CDR1 and CDR2: SGHVS and FQNEAQ. The CDR3 has 14 amino acids. The data are from a study of blood T cell repertoires in COVID-19. Study at large: The United States, Italy and Spain supplied acute and convalescent COVID-19 samples.

Only in-frame clones appear in the TCRdb table, and some are missing; sequencing was by immunoSEQ multiplex PCR. The repertoire holds 250,000 or so clones, around 88% seen once, with roughly 2.4% in the top ten. This TCR was sampled from a woman aged 40 to 55 with acute COVID-19. The rearrangement links TRBV7-8 to TRBJ2-7; possible D gene TRBD2, 5 bases. The sequenced sample consisted of PBMCs or T cells enriched from blood (not recorded which). The CDR3 coding sequence is TGTGCCAGCAGCTTAGGGCACCGGGATTACGAGCAGTACGTC. Encoded protein: CASSLGHRDYEQYV.